This TCR beta chain was retrieved from a study of CD8 T cells in Susac syndrome. The CDR3 is 18 residues long. The junction had 9 bases not matched to a gene; V was cut back by 0 bases and J by 4 bases. Germline loops: CDR1 SGHRS, CDR2 YFSETQ. Sequencing of TCR beta drew on CD8+ and CD4+ T cells from blood. The authors reverse transcribed roughly 0.5 to 1 ug RNA with random hexamers. TCRdb re-derived calls from the immunoSEQ multiplex PCR reads in MiXCR, one entry per CDR3 protein. The sample lists about 130,000 distinct CDR3 sequences, more than 90% occurring once. The clonotype was recovered from a human donor in good health. The chain couples TRBV5-1 to TRBJ2-1; TRBD2 matches 11 bases. Specimen: CD4+ T cells from PBMCs. CDR3 sequence (DNA): TGCGCCAGCAGCTTGGGGCCAACTAGCGGGAGAGGATACAATGAGCAGTTCTTC. Amino acid sequence: CASSLGPTSGRGYNEQFF.